The rows below give T cell receptor beta chains drawn from one sample of a study of shared clonotypes between healthy human individuals. TCRdb's table, derived via immunoSEQ multiplex PCR, lists solely in-frame clones and lacks some. The repertoire includes approximately 2,000,000 clones, roughly 90% of them detected once, and around 0.38% sits in the top ten. Material for sequencing was naive CD4+ T cells from PBMCs. Receptors were obtained from a man younger than 30 in good health. Some clones in this sample may be carry-over from other donors' samples. CDR3s include the opening cysteine and the closing phenylalanine or tryptophan. Each record gives: D gene, V gene, J gene, clone size, CDR3 DNA, CDR3 protein. A D gene is named only where the DNA matches it firmly. Clone size, where shown, is once, few, many, or a class for clones that have expanded.

>NA|TRBV21-1|TRBJ2-2|NA
TGTGCCAGCAGCAAAGCGCTCGGACTAGCGGGAGGAGGGACCGGGGAGCTGTTTTTT
CASSKALGLAGGGTGELFF
>TRBD2|TRBV28|TRBJ2-5|NA
TGTGCCAGCAGGTTAGCGGGAGCAAGGGAGACCCAGTACTTC
CASRLAGARETQYF
>NA|TRBV4-1|TRBJ1-2|NA
TGCGCCAGCAGCCAAGATTATCGGGTTGGCTATGGCTACACCTTC
CASSQDYRVGYGYTF
>NA|TRBV7-6|TRBJ2-1|once
TGTGCCAGGGTGGGGAATGAGCAGTTCTTC
CARVGNEQFF
>TRBD2|TRBV18|TRBJ2-7|NA
TGTGCCAGCTCACCCGTTAGCGGGATTGGGTACGAGCAGTACTTC
CASSPVSGIGYEQYF
>NA|TRBV11-2|TRBJ2-7|NA
TGTGCCAGCAGCTTAGTTTTAGGTGGGGCAGGGCGGAACTACGAGCAGTACTTC
CASSLVLGGAGRNYEQYF
>TRBD1|TRBV9|TRBJ2-5|NA
TGTGCCAGCAGCCCCCGACAGGGGGAGACCCAGTACTTC
CASSPRQGETQYF
>NA|TRBV5-1|TRBJ2-5|NA
TGCGCCAGCAGCACAAGGACGGCCCAAGAGACCCAGTACTTC
CASSTRTAQETQYF
>NA|TRBV2|TRBJ2-7|NA
TGTGCCAGCAGTGAAAGGGGTTCTAACTCCTACGAGCAGTACTTC
CASSERGSNSYEQYF
>NA|TRBV7-2|TRBJ1-1|NA
TGTGCCAGCAGCGACGGATGGAGGGGAGGGAACACTGAAGCTTTCTTT
CASSDGWRGGNTEAFF
>TRBD2|TRBV7-9|TRBJ2-3|NA
TGTGCCAGCAGCCCCTGGGACGTGGCGGGAGCAGATACGCAGTATTTT
CASSPWDVAGADTQYF
>NA|TRBV5-1|TRBJ2-1|NA
TGCGCCAGCAGTAAAATCGGACGTAGCTCCTACAATGAGCAGTTCTTC
CASSKIGRSSYNEQFF
>NA|TRBV7-2|TRBJ1-4|NA
TGTGCCAGCAGCCTTATGAGAGATGAAAAACTGTTTTTT
CASSLMRDEKLFF
>NA|TRBV29-1|TRBJ1-1|NA
TGCAGCGTTGAGGATTACACCGGCTACACTGAAGCTTTCTTT
CSVEDYTGYTEAFF
>TRBD1|TRBV5-1|TRBJ1-1|NA
TGCGCCAGCAGCTCTGGACAGGGAGGGTTGAACACTGAAGCTTTCTTT
CASSSGQGGLNTEAFF
>TRBD2|TRBV7-9|TRBJ2-1|NA
TGTGCCAGCAGCGGCGCTAGCGGGCGCAATGAGCAGTTCTTC
CASSGASGRNEQFF
>NA|TRBV2|TRBJ1-4|NA
TGTGCCAGCAGTGACAGGGGACTAAATAATGAAAAACTGTTTTTT
CASSDRGLNNEKLFF
>NA|TRBV5-1|TRBJ2-3|once
TGCGCCAGCAGCCCCGACCTTAGTATGACTGATACGCAGTATTTT
CASSPDLSMTDTQYF
>TRBD1|TRBV5-1|TRBJ1-1|NA
TGCGCCAGCAGCCAAAGGACAGGGACCAAAACTGAAGCTTTCTTT
CASSQRTGTKTEAFF
>NA|TRBV7-3|TRBJ2-5|NA
TGTGCCAGCAGCTTACTCGGGGAAGGGACGACCCAGTACTTC
CASSLLGEGTTQYF
>NA|TRBV5-1|TRBJ1-3|NA
TGCGCCAGCAGCTTCGACAGGAGGATTGCTGGAAACACCATATATTTT
CASSFDRRIAGNTIYF
>NA|TRBV5-1|TRBJ1-4|NA
TGCGCCAGCAGCAGGGAGGGATACGGTGAAAAACTGTTTTTT
CASSREGYGEKLFF
>TRBD1|TRBV5-1|TRBJ1-1|once
TGCGCCAGCAGCCCCCGGCCGGACAGGGGGTGGACTGAAGCTTTCTTT
CASSPRPDRGWTEAFF
>NA|TRBV7-8|TRBJ1-1|NA
TGTGCCAGCTCGAACCGGGGGCTCACTGAAGCTTTCTTT
CASSNRGLTEAFF
>TRBD2|TRBV29-1|TRBJ2-7|NA
TGCAGCGCTCGGACTAGCGGGAATTTCGAGCAGTACTTC
CSARTSGNFEQYF
>NA|TRBV18|TRBJ1-2|NA
TGTGCCAGCTCACCACCCCGGGGCCCCAACTATGGCTACACCTTC
CASSPPRGPNYGYTF
>NA|TRBV7-8|TRBJ2-1|NA
TGTGCCAGCAGCTTATACGGGAATGAGCAGTTCTTC
CASSLYGNEQFF